This T cell receptor (beta chain) was sequenced during a study of blood T cells in healthy people across ages. Study outcomes and limitations: Strongly correlated with naive T cell percentage was TCR beta diversity.

CDR3 length: 13 residues. V was trimmed by 4 bases and J by 4 bases, leaving 10 bases between them. The germline V gene encodes CDR1 MNHEY and CDR2 SVGEGT. A second PCR, run for roughly 6 to 11 cycles, used a sample-barcoded 5' primer plus a J-beta primer mix. Using its own MiXCR run on the 5' RACE reads, TCRdb lists one record per CDR3 protein. This table holds some 1,800,000 distinct CDR3 sequences, about 39% found once. On this clonotype itself: Its cognate antigen is unknown.

This clonotype was sampled from a human donor in good health. Source material: blood. V gene TRBV6-2 or TRBV6-3 combines with J gene TRBJ1-1; D call uncertain. CDR3 DNA sequence: TGTGCCAGCAGTTGGACGGGGAGCACTGAAGCTTTCTTT. Its translation is CASSWTGSTEAFF.